One TCR beta chain is described in this entry. The sample originates from a study of blood T cell repertoires in COVID-19. Study as a whole: The origin of the acute and convalescent COVID-19 samples was the United States, Italy and Spain. The cDNA or gDNA used as material had been derived from T cells, B-cell-depleted T cells, or PBMCs.

This CDR3 is built from 14 residues. CDR1 and CDR2 (germline): MNHEY, SVGAGI. J gave up 8 bases and V 2 bases, and 6 bases lay outside the gene matches. As processed by the authors: Counts of nucleated cells, estimated from reference gene primer amplification, were obtained. Assay: immunoSEQ multiplex PCR; the TCRdb copy retains only in-frame clones and omits some. V and J calls and clone size are given by that table; D and trimming were obtained from the DNA. This sample has a few hundred thousand clones, with about 80% found just once. The chain has TRBV6-5 and TRBJ1-2; TRBD1 agrees at 9 bases. The sequencing input was peripheral blood. The sequence was collected from a human donor with acute or convalescent COVID-19. The donor label of this sample is uncertain. The CDR3 spells CASSYNTGGRGYTF. Here the CDR3 DNA reads TGTGCCAGCAGTTACAACACAGGGGGCCGAGGCTACACCTTC.